This TCR beta chain was documented in a study of T cells in localized non-small cell lung cancer. Turning to this clone: Its antigen remains unidentified.

The method was immunoSEQ multiplex PCR; TCRdb's version includes in-frame clones alone and lacks a portion of them. This repertoire shows 50,000 to 65,000 clones, 81% found once; its top ten account for around 4.3%. Trimming left V 7 bases short and J 5 bases short, with 17 bases between. This CDR3 contains 15 residues. Germline CDR1 LNHDA, CDR2 SQIVND (reference sequence). Study conclusions and caveats: The study sequenced only one region of the tumor. As a result, intratumor heterogeneity could not be excluded and remains possible. Clonality peaked in uninvolved adjacent lung rather than tumor.

The chain has TRBV19 and TRBJ2-2; no clear D. The source of this sequence is a man aged 35 to 69 with stage II lung adenocarcinoma. This specimen was PBMCs, taken before any cancer treatment. The CDR3 here is CASTPGGTGTGELFF. CDR3 bases: TGTGCCAGTACCCCCGGCGGTACTGGTACCGGGGAGCTGTTTTTT.